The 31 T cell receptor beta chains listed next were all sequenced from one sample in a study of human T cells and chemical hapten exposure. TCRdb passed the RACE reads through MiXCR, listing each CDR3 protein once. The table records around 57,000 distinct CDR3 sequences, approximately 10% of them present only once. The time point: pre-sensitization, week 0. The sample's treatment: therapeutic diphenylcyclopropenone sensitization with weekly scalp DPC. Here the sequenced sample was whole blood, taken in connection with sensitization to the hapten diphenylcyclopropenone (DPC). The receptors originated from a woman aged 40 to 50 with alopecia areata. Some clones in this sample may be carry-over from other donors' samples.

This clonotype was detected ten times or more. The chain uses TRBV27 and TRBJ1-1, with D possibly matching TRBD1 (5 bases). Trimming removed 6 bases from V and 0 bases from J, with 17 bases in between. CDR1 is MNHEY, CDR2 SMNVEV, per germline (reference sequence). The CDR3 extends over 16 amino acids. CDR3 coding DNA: TGTGCCAGCAGGGTGCGGGACGGTAGACTGAACACTGAAGCTTTCTTT. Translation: CASRVRDGRLNTEAFF.

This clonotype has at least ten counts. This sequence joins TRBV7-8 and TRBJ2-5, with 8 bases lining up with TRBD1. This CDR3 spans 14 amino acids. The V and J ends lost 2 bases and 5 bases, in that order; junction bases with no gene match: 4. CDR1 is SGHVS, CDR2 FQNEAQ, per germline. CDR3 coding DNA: TGTGCCAGCAGCTTACAGGGGGCTCGGGAGACCCAGTACTTC. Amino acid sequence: CASSLQGARETQYF.

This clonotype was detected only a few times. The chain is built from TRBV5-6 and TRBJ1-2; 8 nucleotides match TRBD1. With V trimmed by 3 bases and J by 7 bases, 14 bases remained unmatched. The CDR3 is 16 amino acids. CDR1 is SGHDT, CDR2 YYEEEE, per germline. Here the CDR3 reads CASSYGTGAGIFGYTF. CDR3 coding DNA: TGTGCCAGCAGCTATGGGACAGGTGCGGGGATCTTTGGCTACACCTTC. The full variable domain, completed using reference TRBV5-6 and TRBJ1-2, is DAGVTQSPTHLIKTRGQQVTLRCSPKSGHDTVSWYQQALGQGPQFIFQYYEEEERQRGNFPDRFSGHQFPNYSSELNVNALLLGDSALYLCASSYGTGAGIFGYTFGSGTRLTVV.

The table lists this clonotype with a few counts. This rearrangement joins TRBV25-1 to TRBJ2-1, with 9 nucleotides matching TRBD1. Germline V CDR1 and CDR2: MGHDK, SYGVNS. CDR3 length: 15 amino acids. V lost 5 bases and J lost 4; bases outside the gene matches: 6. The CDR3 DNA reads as TGTGCCAGCAGTTCAACCGGGACAGGGTACAATGAGCAGTTCTTC. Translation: CASSSTGTGYNEQFF.

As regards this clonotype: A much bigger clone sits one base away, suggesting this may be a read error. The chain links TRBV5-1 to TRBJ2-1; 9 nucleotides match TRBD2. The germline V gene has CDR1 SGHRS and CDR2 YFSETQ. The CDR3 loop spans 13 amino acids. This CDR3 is CACSSGLANEQFF. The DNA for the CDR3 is TGCGCCTGCAGCTCAGGACTAGCGAATGAGCAGTTCTTC.

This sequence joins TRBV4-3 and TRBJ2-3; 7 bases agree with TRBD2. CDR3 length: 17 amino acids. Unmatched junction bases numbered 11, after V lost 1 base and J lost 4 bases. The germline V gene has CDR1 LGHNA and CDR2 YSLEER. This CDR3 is CASSQGGGGGFADTQYF. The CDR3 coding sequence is TGCGCCAGCAGCCAAGGAGGAGGCGGGGGTTTTGCAGATACGCAGTATTTT.

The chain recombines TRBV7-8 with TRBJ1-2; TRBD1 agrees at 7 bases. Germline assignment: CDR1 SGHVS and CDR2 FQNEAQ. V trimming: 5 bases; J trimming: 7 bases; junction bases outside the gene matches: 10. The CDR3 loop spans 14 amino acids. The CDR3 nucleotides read TGTGCCAGCAGCCATATCAGACAGGGCGCTGGCTACACCTTC. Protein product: CASSHIRQGAGYTF.

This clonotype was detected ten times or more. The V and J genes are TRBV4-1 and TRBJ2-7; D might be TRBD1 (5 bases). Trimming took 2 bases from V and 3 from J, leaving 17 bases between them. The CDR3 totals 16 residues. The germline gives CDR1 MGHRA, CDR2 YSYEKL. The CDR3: CASSQPDKSNYYEQYF. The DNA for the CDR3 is TGCGCCAGCAGCCAACCGGACAAGTCCAACTACTACGAGCAGTACTTC.

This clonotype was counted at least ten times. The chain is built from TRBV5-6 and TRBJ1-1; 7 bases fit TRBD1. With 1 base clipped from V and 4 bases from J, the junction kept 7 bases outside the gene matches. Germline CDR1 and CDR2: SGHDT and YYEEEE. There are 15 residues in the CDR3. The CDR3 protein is CASSLLTGKGTEAFF. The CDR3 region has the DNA TGTGCCAGCAGCTTGTTGACAGGGAAGGGCACTGAAGCTTTCTTT.

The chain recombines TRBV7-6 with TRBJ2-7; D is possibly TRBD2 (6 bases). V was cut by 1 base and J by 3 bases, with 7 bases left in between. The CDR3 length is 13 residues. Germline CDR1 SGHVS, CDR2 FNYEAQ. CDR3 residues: CASSLVGGYEQYF. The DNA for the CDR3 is TGTGCCAGCAGCTTAGTGGGGGGCTACGAGCAGTACTTC. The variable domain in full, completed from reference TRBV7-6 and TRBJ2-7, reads GAGVSQSPRYKVTKRGQDVALRCDPISGHVSLYWYRQALGQGPEFLTYFNYEAQQDKSGLPNDRFSAERPEGSISTLTIQRTEQRDSAMYRCASSLVGGYEQYFGPGTRLTVT.

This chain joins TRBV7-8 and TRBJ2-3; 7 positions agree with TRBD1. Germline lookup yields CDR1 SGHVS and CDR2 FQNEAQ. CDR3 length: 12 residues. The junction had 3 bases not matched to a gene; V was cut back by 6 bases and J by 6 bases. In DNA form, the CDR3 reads TGTGCCAGCAGGCTGGACAGGGATACGCAGTATTTT. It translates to CASRLDRDTQYF.

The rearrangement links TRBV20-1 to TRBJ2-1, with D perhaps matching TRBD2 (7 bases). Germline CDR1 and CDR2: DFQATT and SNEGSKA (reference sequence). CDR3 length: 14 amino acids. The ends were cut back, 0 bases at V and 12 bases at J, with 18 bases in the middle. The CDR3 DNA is TGCAGTGCTAGAGATTCGGGGGGCCTGGACGGGCAGTTCTTC. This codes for CSARDSGGLDGQFF.

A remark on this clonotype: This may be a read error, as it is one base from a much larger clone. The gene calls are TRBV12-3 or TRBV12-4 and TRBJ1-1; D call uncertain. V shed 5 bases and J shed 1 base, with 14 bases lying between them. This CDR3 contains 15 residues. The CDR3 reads CASSPLGAKNTEAFF. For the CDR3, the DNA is TGTGCCAGCAGTCCCCTAGGAGCCAAGAACACTGAAGCTTTCTTT.

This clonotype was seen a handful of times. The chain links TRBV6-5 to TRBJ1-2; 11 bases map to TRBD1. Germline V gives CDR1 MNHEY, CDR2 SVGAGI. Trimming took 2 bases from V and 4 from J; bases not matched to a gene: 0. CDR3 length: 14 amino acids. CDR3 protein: CASSYGTGGYGYTF. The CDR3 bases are TGTGCCAGCAGTTACGGGACAGGGGGCTATGGCTACACCTTC.

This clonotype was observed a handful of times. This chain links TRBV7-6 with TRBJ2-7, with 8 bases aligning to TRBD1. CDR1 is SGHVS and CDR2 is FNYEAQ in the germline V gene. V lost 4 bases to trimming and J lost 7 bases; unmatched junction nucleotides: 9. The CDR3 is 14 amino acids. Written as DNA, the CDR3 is TGTGCCAGCAGCTCGGACAGGGTGTCGGGAGAGCAGTACTTC. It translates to CASSSDRVSGEQYF.

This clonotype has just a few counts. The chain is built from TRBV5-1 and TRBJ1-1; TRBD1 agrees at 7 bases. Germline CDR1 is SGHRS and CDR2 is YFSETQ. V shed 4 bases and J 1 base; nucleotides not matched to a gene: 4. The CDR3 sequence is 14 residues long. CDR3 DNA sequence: TGCGCCAGCAGCGAAGGGACAGCGAACACTGAAGCTTTCTTT. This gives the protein CASSEGTANTEAFF.

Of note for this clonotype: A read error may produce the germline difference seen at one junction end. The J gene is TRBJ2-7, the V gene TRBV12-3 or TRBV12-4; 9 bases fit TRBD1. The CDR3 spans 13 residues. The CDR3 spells CASSSSGQGFSDF. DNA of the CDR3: TGTGCCAGCAGCTCCTCGGGACAGGGATTCTCGGACTTC.

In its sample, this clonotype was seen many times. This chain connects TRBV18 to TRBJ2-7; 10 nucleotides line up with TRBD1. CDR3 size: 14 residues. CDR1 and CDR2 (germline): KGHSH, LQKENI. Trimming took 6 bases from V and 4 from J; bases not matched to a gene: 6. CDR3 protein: CASSDGQGVYEQYF. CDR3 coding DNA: TGTGCCAGCTCCGATGGACAGGGGGTATACGAGCAGTACTTC.

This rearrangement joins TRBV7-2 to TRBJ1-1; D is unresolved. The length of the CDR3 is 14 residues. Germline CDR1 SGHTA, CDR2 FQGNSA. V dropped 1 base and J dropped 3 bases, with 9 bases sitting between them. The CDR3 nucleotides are TGTGCCAGCAGCTTAGAAGGATCCGACACTGAAGCTTTCTTT. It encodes CASSLEGSDTEAFF.

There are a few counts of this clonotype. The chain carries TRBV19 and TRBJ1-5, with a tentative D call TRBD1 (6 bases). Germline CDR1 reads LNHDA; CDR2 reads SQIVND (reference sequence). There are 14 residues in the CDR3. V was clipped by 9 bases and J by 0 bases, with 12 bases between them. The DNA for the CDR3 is TGTGCCAGCCAAGACAGGCCTAGCAATCAGCCCCAGCATTTT. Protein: CASQDRPSNQPQHF.

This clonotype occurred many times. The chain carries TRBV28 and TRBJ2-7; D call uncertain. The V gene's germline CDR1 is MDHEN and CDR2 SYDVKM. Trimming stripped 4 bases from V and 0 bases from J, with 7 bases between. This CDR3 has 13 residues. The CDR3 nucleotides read TGTGCCAGCAGTTACGGCGGCTCCTACGAGCAGTACTTC. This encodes CASSYGGSYEQYF.

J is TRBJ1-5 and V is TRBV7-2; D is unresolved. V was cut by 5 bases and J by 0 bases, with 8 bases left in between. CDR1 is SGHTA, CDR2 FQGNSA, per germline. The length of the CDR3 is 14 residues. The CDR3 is CASSLTNSNQPQHF. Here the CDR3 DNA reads TGTGCCAGCAGCCTTACAAATAGCAATCAGCCCCAGCATTTT.

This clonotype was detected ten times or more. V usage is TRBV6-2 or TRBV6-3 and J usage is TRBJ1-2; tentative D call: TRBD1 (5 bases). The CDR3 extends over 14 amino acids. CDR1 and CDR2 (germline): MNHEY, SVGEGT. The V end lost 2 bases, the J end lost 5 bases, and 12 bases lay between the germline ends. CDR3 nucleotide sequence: TGTGCCAGCAGTTACCGGGACCGCACTTATGGCTACACCTTC. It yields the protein CASSYRDRTYGYTF.

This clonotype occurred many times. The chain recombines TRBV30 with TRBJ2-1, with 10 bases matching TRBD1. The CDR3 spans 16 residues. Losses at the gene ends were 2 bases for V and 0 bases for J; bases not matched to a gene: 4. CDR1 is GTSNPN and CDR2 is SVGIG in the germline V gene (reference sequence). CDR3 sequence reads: CAWSRRDRGSYNEQFF. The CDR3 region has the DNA TGTGCCTGGAGTAGGAGGGACAGGGGCTCCTACAATGAGCAGTTCTTC.

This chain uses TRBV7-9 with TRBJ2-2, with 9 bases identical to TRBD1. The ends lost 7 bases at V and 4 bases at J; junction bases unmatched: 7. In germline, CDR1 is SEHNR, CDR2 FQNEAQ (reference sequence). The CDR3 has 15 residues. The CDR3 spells CASNWDRVFTGELFF. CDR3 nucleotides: TGTGCCAGCAACTGGGACAGGGTTTTCACCGGGGAGCTGTTTTTT. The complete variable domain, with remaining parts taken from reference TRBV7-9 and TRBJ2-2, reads DTGVSQNPRHKITKRGQNVTFRCDPISEHNRLYWYRQTLGQGPEFLTYFQNEAQLEKSRLLSDRFSAERPKGSFSTLEIQRTEQGDSAMYLCASNWDRVFTGELFFGEGSRLTVL.

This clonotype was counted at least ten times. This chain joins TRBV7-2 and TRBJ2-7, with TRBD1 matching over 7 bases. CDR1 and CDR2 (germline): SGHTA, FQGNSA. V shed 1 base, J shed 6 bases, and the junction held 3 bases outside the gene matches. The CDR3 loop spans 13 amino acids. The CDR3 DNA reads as TGTGCCAGCAGCTTAGAACAGGGGCGCGAGCAGTACTTC. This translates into CASSLEQGREQYF. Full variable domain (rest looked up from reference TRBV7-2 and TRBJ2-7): GAGVSQSPSNKVTEKGKDVELRCDPISGHTALYWYRQSLGQGLEFLIYFQGNSAPDKSGLPSDRFSAERTGGSVSTLTIQRTQQEDSAVYLCASSLEQGREQYFGPGTRLTVT.

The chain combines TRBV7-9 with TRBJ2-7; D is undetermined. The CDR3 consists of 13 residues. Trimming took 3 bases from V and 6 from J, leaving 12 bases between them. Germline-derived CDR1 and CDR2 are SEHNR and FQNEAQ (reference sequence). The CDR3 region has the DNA TGTGCCAGCAGCTTTGGGGAACAGAGCGAGCAGTACTTC. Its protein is CASSFGEQSEQYF.

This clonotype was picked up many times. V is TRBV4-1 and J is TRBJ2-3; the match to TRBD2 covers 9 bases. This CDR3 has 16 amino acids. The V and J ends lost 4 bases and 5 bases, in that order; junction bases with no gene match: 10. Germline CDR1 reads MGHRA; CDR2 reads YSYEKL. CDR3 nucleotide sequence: TGCGCCAGCAGCCCCACGGGGGCGGGAGGGAAAGATACGCAGTATTTT. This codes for CASSPTGAGGKDTQYF.

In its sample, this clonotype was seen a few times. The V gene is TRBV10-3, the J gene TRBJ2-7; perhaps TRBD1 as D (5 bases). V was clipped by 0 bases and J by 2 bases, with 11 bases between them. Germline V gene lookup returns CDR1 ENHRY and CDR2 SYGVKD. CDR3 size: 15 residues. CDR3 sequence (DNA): TGTGCCATCAGTGAGTCCAGGGTGGGCCCCTACGAGCAGTACTTC. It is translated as CAISESRVGPYEQYF.

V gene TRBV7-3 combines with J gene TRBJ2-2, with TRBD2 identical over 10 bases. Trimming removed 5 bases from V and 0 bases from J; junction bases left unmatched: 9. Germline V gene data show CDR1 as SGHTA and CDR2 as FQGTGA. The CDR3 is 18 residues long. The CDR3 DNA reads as TGTGCCAGCAGCCGGGGGCTAGCGGGGGTCTCGAACACCGGGGAGCTGTTTTTT. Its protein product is CASSRGLAGVSNTGELFF.

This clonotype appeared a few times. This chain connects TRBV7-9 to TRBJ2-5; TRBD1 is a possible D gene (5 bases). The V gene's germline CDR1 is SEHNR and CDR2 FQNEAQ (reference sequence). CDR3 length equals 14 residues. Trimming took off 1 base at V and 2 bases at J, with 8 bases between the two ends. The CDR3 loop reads CASSLGGGQETQYF. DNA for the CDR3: TGTGCCAGCAGCTTAGGGGGCGGTCAAGAGACCCAGTACTTC.